The 5 T cell receptor beta chains below all came from one sample that was sequenced in a study of T cell changes during pregnancy in multiple sclerosis. Repertoires were generated with immunoSEQ multiplex PCR, while TCRdb's copy carries only in-frame clones and drops some. The sample shows about 83,000 clones, roughly nine tenths of them seen only once. Sample: PBMCs, taken in the first trimester of pregnancy. Every receptor here comes from a female donor in good health, serving as a control in a pregnancy study. Some clones in this sample may be carry-over from other donors' samples.

In this sample, this clone turned up once. The V and J genes are TRBV6-5 and TRBJ2-3; 7 positions agree with TRBD1. V was pared by 10 bases and J by 4 bases, with 8 bases of the junction left unmatched. CDR1 MNHEY and CDR2 SVGAGI come from the germline V gene. This CDR3 has 13 residues. CDR3 sequence: CATRQGRADTQYF. In DNA form, the CDR3 reads TGTGCCACCCGACAGGGCCGGGCAGATACGCAGTATTTT.

This chain's CDR3 is CASSQDEAGRDTQYF. In nucleotides, the CDR3 is TGTGCCAGCAGCCAAGATGAAGCAGGGCGGGATACGCAGTATTTT. V is TRBV4-2 and J is TRBJ2-3, with D possibly being TRBD1 (5 bases). This CDR3 comprises 15 residues. Germline V gene lookup returns CDR1 LGHNA and CDR2 YNFKEQ. V was shortened by 0 bases and J by 6 bases, with 13 bases between the two germline ends.

This clone was detected a few times. V and J are TRBV28 and TRBJ1-1; unclear D gene. The CDR3 extends over 11 amino acids. Trimming stripped 4 bases from V and 6 bases from J, with 6 bases between. CDR1 and CDR2 (germline): MDHEN, SYDVKM. This chain's CDR3 is CASSSLPEAFF. The CDR3 DNA reads as TGTGCCAGCAGTTCCCTCCCTGAAGCTTTCTTT.

The rearrangement uses TRBV4-2 and TRBJ2-6; D perhaps matches TRBD1 (5 bases). The CDR3 is 20 amino acids. V was pared by 2 bases and J by 2 bases, with 22 bases between. Germline V lookup: CDR1 LGHNA, CDR2 YNFKEQ. CDR3 DNA: TGTGCCAGCAGCCAACCCTCGGTAGGGCAGGGAAACCCTGGGGCCAACGTCCTGACTTTC. This encodes CASSQPSVGQGNPGANVLTF.

V is TRBV11-2 and J is TRBJ2-7; 10 bases are shared with TRBD2. Germline CDR1 reads SGHAT; CDR2 reads FQNNGV. V lost 4 bases, J lost 6 bases, and 12 bases stayed unmatched. The CDR3 length is 16 residues. The chain's CDR3 is CASSSSPIAGGSEQYF. The CDR3 nucleotides are TGTGCCAGCAGCTCCTCTCCCATAGCGGGAGGCTCCGAGCAGTACTTC.